A single TCR beta chain is shown here with its context. Compared with germline, one end of the junction differs, possibly owing to a read error. The record originates from a study of tumor-infiltrating lymphocytes in primary liver carcinoma. Germline assignment: CDR1 SGHAT and CDR2 FQDESV (reference sequence). This CDR3 region has 12 residues. Starting material of 450 to 500 ng total RNA yielded TCR beta cDNA via a constant-region primer. Sequencing libraries for TCR beta derived from three nested multiplex PCR rounds that used slightly modified ARM-PCR. TRBV1-TRBV30 forward and Cbeta reverse primers drove the first two approximately 11-cycle rounds. In TCRdb, the multiplex PCR reads were re-called with MiXCR into one record per CDR3 protein. The sample lists about 300,000 distinct CDR3 sequences; about 62% were seen once. Out of unsorted whole blood came the blood RNA, and germline DNA was extracted as well. Patients were treatment-naive with chronic HBV infection.

The receptor was isolated from a man aged 40-49 years with primary liver carcinoma and hepatitis B virus infection. The sequenced material came from peripheral blood. This chain links TRBV11-1 with TRBJ2-1; unclear D gene. CDR3 loop: CASSLGWDEQSF. For the CDR3, the DNA is TGTGCCAGCAGCTTAGGGTGGGATGAGCAATCCTTC. Complete variable domain (other parts from reference TRBV11-1 and TRBJ2-1): EAEVAQSPRYKITEKSQAVAFWCDPISGHATLYWYRQILGQGPELLVQFQDESVVDDSQLPKDRFSAERLKGVDSTLKIQPAELGDSAMYLCASSLGWDEQSFGPGTRLTVL.